These T cell receptor beta chains were read from a single sample in a study of identical twins. One entry per CDR3 protein, called by TCRdb with MiXCR from the 5' RACE reads. The table records a few hundred thousand distinct CDR3 sequences, around 9.7% of them present only once. The sequencing input was naive T cells sorted from blood. These receptors all come from a woman between 50 and 59 years old in good health. CDR3s include the opening cysteine and the closing phenylalanine or tryptophan. Each record gives: clone size, V gene, J gene, D gene, CDR3 DNA, CDR3 protein. The D gene is left open where the match is weak. Some rows have no size entry. The others give once, few or many, or a class for an expanded clone.

NA	TRBV27	TRBJ2-1	TRBD2	TGTGCCAGCAAGGGACTAGAGGGCTACAATGAGCAGTTCTTC	CASKGLEGYNEQFF
many	TRBV21-1	TRBJ2-1	NA	TGTGCCAGCAGCAGCGGGACTCCCTTAGATGAGCAGTTCTTC	CASSSGTPLDEQFF
NA	TRBV6-2/TRBV6-3	TRBJ2-2	TRBD1	TGTGCCAGCAGCCCAATCCCTAGGACAGGGCGAAACACCGGGGAGCTGTTTTTT	CASSPIPRTGRNTGELFF
once	TRBV5-1	TRBJ2-1	NA	TGCACCAGCAGCTTGCCCTCGGCGGGTAGTAATGAGCAGTTCTTC	CTSSLPSAGSNEQFF
many	TRBV29-1	TRBJ2-1	TRBD2	TGCAGCGTTAGGGGGAAACTAGCGGGAGGGCCCGATGAGCAGTTCTTC	CSVRGKLAGGPDEQFF
NA	TRBV7-3	TRBJ2-1	TRBD2	TGTGCCAGCATCTTAGGACTAGCGGGAGGTGTAAATGAGCAGTTCTTC	CASILGLAGGVNEQFF
few	TRBV11-2	TRBJ2-5	NA	TGTGCCAGCAAGCGTTCAACTTTGGCGCAAGAGACCCAGTACTTC	CASKRSTLAQETQYF
many	TRBV29-1	TRBJ2-5	TRBD1	TGCAGCGTTCTCCGGGACAGGGGGAATGAGACCCAGTACTTC	CSVLRDRGNETQYF
few	TRBV20-1	TRBJ1-2	TRBD1	TGCAGTGCTAGTGACAGGGGGAGCTATGGCTACACCTTC	CSASDRGSYGYTF
NA	TRBV19	TRBJ2-1	TRBD2	TGTGCCAGTAGTATTGATGCGGGAGTTGATGAGCAGTTCTTC	CASSIDAGVDEQFF
few	TRBV3-1	TRBJ2-7	TRBD2	TGTGCCAGCAGCCAACGGACTAGCTTCTACGAGCAGTACTTC	CASSQRTSFYEQYF
many	TRBV20-1	TRBJ2-5	NA	TGCAGTGCTAGAGTTCCAGGGGTACGGGAGACCCAGTACTTC	CSARVPGVRETQYF
few	TRBV20-1	TRBJ2-5	NA	TGCAGTGCTAGTGTCGCGGGACCCCAAGAGACCCAGTACTTC	CSASVAGPQETQYF
few	TRBV9	TRBJ1-2	TRBD1	TGTGCCAGCAGCGCCCGGGACAGGGAGGTCTATGGCTACACCTTC	CASSARDREVYGYTF
many	TRBV6-5	TRBJ2-1	TRBD1	TGTGCCAGCAGCCGGGACAGGGTCGATTATTCCTACAATGAGCAGTTCTTC	CASSRDRVDYSYNEQFF
NA	TRBV3-1	TRBJ2-3	TRBD2	TGTGCCAGCAGCCAAGTGACTAGCGGGAGAGATACGCAGTATTTT	CASSQVTSGRDTQYF
few	TRBV11-2	TRBJ1-1	NA	TGTGCCAGCACCCTCGGAGGGGAGACTGAAGCTTTCTTT	CASTLGGETEAFF
NA	TRBV20-1	TRBJ2-3	TRBD2	TGCAGTGCCAAGCCGGGACTAGCACGAGATACGCAGAATTTT	CSAKPGLARDTQNF
NA	TRBV27	TRBJ2-1	TRBD1	TGTGCCAGCAGTTTCATAGGGGGCGCCCCCTACAATGAGCAGTTCTTC	CASSFIGGAPYNEQFF
few	TRBV13	TRBJ1-1	TRBD1	TGTGCCAGCAGCTTAGGACAGGGGTATGCTTTCTTT	CASSLGQGYAFF
NA	TRBV11-3	TRBJ2-2	TRBD1	TGTGCCAGCAGCAAGGGACAGACCACCGGGGAGCTGTTTTTT	CASSKGQTTGELFF
few	TRBV25-1	TRBJ2-5	TRBD1	TGTGCCAGCATGACAGGGCAAGAGACCCAGTACTTC	CASMTGQETQYF
NA	TRBV10-1	TRBJ2-1	TRBD2	TGCGCCAGCAGTGAGACTAGCGGGAGCAATGATGAGCAGTTCTTC	CASSETSGSNDEQFF
few	TRBV7-9	TRBJ2-1	TRBD2	TGTGCCAGCAGCCCGACTAGCGGGGCGGAGGGTGAGCAGTTCTTC	CASSPTSGAEGEQFF
many	TRBV29-1	TRBJ1-5	NA	TGCAGCGAGCGGGGCAACAATCAGCCCCAGCATTTT	CSERGNNQPQHF
NA	TRBV27	TRBJ2-7	NA	TGTGCCAGCAGTTTTACGGGGGAAACGACCTACGAGCAGTACTTC	CASSFTGETTYEQYF
NA	TRBV6-2/TRBV6-3	TRBJ2-1	TRBD2	TGTGCCAGCAGTTACTGGCGGGAGGGCGACAATGAGCAGTTCTTC	CASSYWREGDNEQFF
NA	TRBV12-3/TRBV12-4	TRBJ2-5	NA	TGTGCCAGCAGTTTACCTAGCCAAGAGACCCAGTACTTC	CASSLPSQETQYF
many	TRBV29-1	TRBJ1-5	NA	TGCAGCGTTTCAGGTGAAATCAATCAGCCCCAGCATTTT	CSVSGEINQPQHF
NA	TRBV7-2	TRBJ2-3	NA	TGTGCCAGCAGCTTGAGCAGGGATAGCACAGATACGCAGTATTTT	CASSLSRDSTDTQYF
many	TRBV4-2	TRBJ2-1	NA	TGTGCCAGCAGCCAAGAGAGGGGGGGGAGCGTGGGCAATGAGCAGTTCTTC	CASSQERGGSVGNEQFF
many	TRBV29-1	TRBJ2-5	NA	TGCAGCCTCCAAAACCAAGAGACCCAGTACTTC	CSLQNQETQYF
few	TRBV19	TRBJ1-1	NA	TGTGCCAGTAGGGACCTAGGCTCAGGGGTCACTGAAGCTTTCTTT	CASRDLGSGVTEAFF
NA	TRBV5-4	TRBJ2-1	NA	TGTGCCAGCAGCTTGGGTGGGGGGATGTCCTACAATGAGCAGTTCTTC	CASSLGGGMSYNEQFF
many	TRBV5-1	TRBJ2-1	TRBD1	TGCGCCAGCAGCTTGGGGACAGGGTACAATGAGCAGTTCTTC	CASSLGTGYNEQFF
many	TRBV20-1	TRBJ2-1	NA	TGCAGTGCTCTTCCTCTAAGAGGCACAAACTACAATGAGCAGTTCTTC	CSALPLRGTNYNEQFF
few	TRBV20-1	TRBJ1-1	TRBD1	TGCAGTGCTAGAGATGCGGTGAAGACAGGGCGAATCACTGAAGCTTTCTTT	CSARDAVKTGRITEAFF
NA	TRBV11-2	TRBJ2-5	TRBD1	TGTGCCAGCAGCATGACAGGGAGAGAGACCCAGTACTTC	CASSMTGRETQYF
few	TRBV12-3/TRBV12-4	TRBJ2-2	NA	TGTGCCAGCAGTTTCTTGTTGGGGCGCGACACCGGGGAGCTGTTTTTT	CASSFLLGRDTGELFF
many	TRBV5-1	TRBJ2-1	TRBD2	TGCGCCAGCAGCGCTAGGACTAGCGGGGGGGAGCAGTTCTTC	CASSARTSGGEQFF
NA	TRBV29-1	TRBJ2-5	NA	TGCAGCGTGTTCTTAGTTGGGGAGACCCAGTACTTC	CSVFLVGETQYF
NA	TRBV24-1	TRBJ2-1	NA	TGTGCCACCAGTGACCCGGGACTCCCGGTCAATGAGCAGTTCTTC	CATSDPGLPVNEQFF
NA	TRBV20-1	TRBJ2-3	TRBD2	TGCAGTGCCCTAAGCCCTAGCGGGAGTACAGATACGCAGTATTTT	CSALSPSGSTDTQYF
NA	TRBV2	TRBJ1-1	NA	TGTGCCAGCAGTGACGGGGCCATGAACACTGAAGCTTTCTTT	CASSDGAMNTEAFF
NA	TRBV11-2	TRBJ2-3	TRBD2	TGTGCCAGCAGCCTCCGGGAGGTCACAGATACGCAGTATTTT	CASSLREVTDTQYF
few	TRBV5-1	TRBJ2-3	NA	TGCGCCAGCAGCCCTACTAGACTCTACGCAGATACGCAGTATTTT	CASSPTRLYADTQYF
NA	TRBV11-2	TRBJ2-1	TRBD1	TGTGCCAGCAGGCCGGGACAGGTATTTTATAATGAGCAGTTCTTC	CASRPGQVFYNEQFF
many	TRBV12-3/TRBV12-4	TRBJ1-6	NA	TGTGCCAGCACCCGGGCGGGGAGCTCCTATAATTCACCCCTCCACTTT	CASTRAGSSYNSPLHF
NA	TRBV2	TRBJ2-3	TRBD2	TGTGCCAGCAGTGAATCGGGAAGCGGGAGGGCCCAGGATACGCAGTATTTT	CASSESGSGRAQDTQYF
NA	TRBV12-3/TRBV12-4	TRBJ2-1	NA	TGTGCCAGCAGTTTAGCGATAACTTCTTACAATGAGCAGTTCTTC	CASSLAITSYNEQFF
few	TRBV4-1	TRBJ2-7	NA	TGCGCCAGCAGCCAAACCCCCAGGGGTAACTACGAGCAGTACTTC	CASSQTPRGNYEQYF
NA	TRBV11-2	TRBJ2-3	TRBD2	TGTGCCAGCAGCTCCTTAGCGGGGCCCACAGATACGCAGTATTTT	CASSSLAGPTDTQYF
NA	TRBV7-9	TRBJ2-3	NA	TGTGCCAGCAGCGCTCCGGCCGCAGATACGCAGTATTTT	CASSAPAADTQYF
NA	TRBV10-3	TRBJ1-2	TRBD1	TGTGCCATCCGGACCGACAGGGCTGAAGGCTACACCTTC	CAIRTDRAEGYTF
few	TRBV7-2	TRBJ2-3	NA	TGTGCCAGCAGCCCCTGGAATTTGAAGGCAGATACGCAGTATTTT	CASSPWNLKADTQYF
few	TRBV12-3/TRBV12-4	TRBJ1-4	NA	TGTGCCAGCAGTTTTGACTCAACTAATGAAAAACTGTTTTTT	CASSFDSTNEKLFF
few	TRBV29-1	TRBJ2-2	NA	TGCAGCGTTTTAGTCGGGGAGCTGTTTTTT	CSVLVGELFF
few	TRBV11-3	TRBJ2-2	TRBD2	TGTGCCAGCAGCTCTTACTCAGCGGGAGAGTCTGTCGGGGAGCTGTTTTTT	CASSSYSAGESVGELFF
many	TRBV5-1	TRBJ2-1	TRBD1	TGCGCCAGCAGCCCGAGACGACAGGGTTCCTACAATGAGCAGTTCTTC	CASSPRRQGSYNEQFF